Listed here are 5 T cell receptor beta chains from one sample, sequenced in a study of beta chain features in type 1 diabetes. No antigen is known for these receptors. Regarding the study as a whole: In all four CD4+ subsets, TCRB CDR3 length was significantly, moderately reduced in type 1 diabetes.

Expressed TCRB transcripts got sequenced, as all isolated RNA was reverse transcribed. Profiling relied on immunoSEQ multiplex PCR, and the TCRdb table lists in-frame clones only, not all of them. This sample has nearly 700,000 clones; around 15% occur once, and the top ten carry less than 0.025%. Sequenced sample: naive CD4+ T cells from blood. The receptors come from a man between 18 and 29 years old with type 1 diabetes.

This chain connects TRBV27 to TRBJ2-1; D could derive from TRBD1 or TRBD2 (5 bases each). Trimming took off 2 bases at V and 7 bases at J, with 12 bases between the two ends. The length of the CDR3 is 14 residues. Germline-derived CDR1 and CDR2 are MNHEY and SMNVEV (reference sequence). CDR3 protein: CASSLGDRGNEQFF. The CDR3 coding sequence is TGTGCCAGCAGTTTAGGGGACCGAGGGAATGAGCAGTTCTTC.

The chain combines TRBV29-1 with TRBJ2-3; 12 positions match TRBD1. This CDR3 region has 14 residues. CDR1 and CDR2 (germline): SQVTM, ANQGSEA. The V and J ends lost 5 bases and 5 bases, in that order; junction bases with no gene match: 5. CDR3 amino acids: CSVPGTGGKDTQYF. CDR3 nucleotide sequence: TGCAGCGTTCCCGGGACAGGGGGCAAAGATACGCAGTATTTT.

This clone was found a few times. This rearrangement joins TRBV2 to TRBJ1-4; D is perhaps TRBD1 (5 bases). Deletions cut 3 bases from V and 8 bases from J, with 16 bases between. Germline CDR1 reads SNHLY; CDR2 reads FYNNEI. The CDR3 sequence is 15 residues long. The CDR3 loop reads CASSEQGLFGEKLFF. CDR3 DNA: TGTGCCAGCAGTGAGCAGGGCCTTTTTGGAGAAAAACTGTTTTTT.

Here the CDR3 reads CASSQEAPTRTGLSNTEAFF. In DNA, the CDR3 is TGTGCCAGCAGCCAAGAAGCACCAACTCGGACAGGGCTTTCGAACACTGAAGCTTTCTTT. V and J are TRBV4-2 and TRBJ1-1, with 8 bases identical to TRBD1. This CDR3 is 20 amino acids long. V shed 0 bases, J shed 1 base, and the junction held 16 bases outside the gene matches. Germline V lookup: CDR1 LGHNA, CDR2 YNFKEQ.

There are a few counts of this clone. The chain recombines TRBV4-1 with TRBJ1-1; D remains ambiguous. Per the germline V gene, CDR1 is MGHRA and CDR2 is YSYEKL. The CDR3 is 13 residues long. Trimming shortened V by 0 bases and J by 3 bases, and 5 bases separated the two germline ends. In DNA form, the CDR3 reads TGCGCCAGCAGCCAAGAACGGGACACTGAAGCTTTCTTT. Translated: CASSQERDTEAFF.